This T cell receptor beta chain was sequenced during a study of lymphopenia after photon versus proton radiotherapy (dated by TCRdb to about 2019). In terms of the full investigation: The immunological effects of photon versus proton radiation therapy were compared in patients with gastrointestinal tumors who developed high-grade lymphopenia. The cohort comprised 15 to 20 patients with gastrointestinal tumors who received either photon or proton therapy and then developed lymphopenia. The goal of the study was to characterize the differences between the two radiation modalities in how they affect the immune system. What the authors observed across the whole study: Relative stability during treatment was observed in proton-treated patients, whereas loss of naive T cells and TCR diversity and gain of effector/memory populations were observed in photon-treated patients. Across the cohort, an inverse correlation was found between a larger post-nadir drop in TCR diversity and overall survival time among patients who died. After the lymphocyte count nadir, photon-treated repertoires showed oligoclonal expansion, especially of CD8+ Temra cells, which drove the drop in diversity. The survival association was examined only in patients who died, and the authors described better survival with proton therapy as a possibility, not as a demonstrated result.

On this clone itself: Its recognized antigen is unknown. Nothing much larger sits one base from this clone, and base qualities are not available.

CDR1 is given as SGHNT and CDR2 as YYREEE, both from the germline V gene (reference sequence). From cysteine to phenylalanine, the CDR3 is 15 amino acids long. Left in the record is the CDR3 DNA by itself, 45 bases read in frame from the first base. Germline trimming amounts to 4 bases on V and 7 bases on J, with 13 as the count of junction bases outside the gene matches. Library generation was performed with the immunoSEQ multiplex PCR assay. Deep sequencing of rearranged TCR beta loci, alongside multiparametric flow cytometry, was used to profile T cell repertoires. This immuneACCESS table, as held by TCRdb, lists in-frame sequences with V and J called but not all clones. Of the missing ones, under half trace to an unresolved V gene in checked studies; the others have no known cause. The sample includes around 18,000 clones, with approximately 82% observed a single time. Jointly, the top ten make up under 25% of the sample.

Sequencing was performed on peripheral blood, taken from a patient treated with proton-based radiotherapy. The chain links TRBV5-4 with TRBJ1-2, and 7 junction bases match TRBD1. The TCR was taken from a man in his 70s with pancreatic cancer. For the CDR3, the sequence is CASSTPRATGSGYTF. Here is the DNA: TGTGCCAGCAGCACCCCCCGAGCGACAGGGAGTGGCTACACCTTC. The variable domain in full, with residues beyond the CDR3 obtained from the reference TRBV5-4 and TRBJ1-2 genes, is ETGVTQSPTHLIKTRGQQVTLRCSSQSGHNTVSWYQQALGQGPQFIFQYYREEENGRGNFPPRFSGLQFPNYSSELNVNALELDDSALYLCASSTPRATGSGYTFGSGTRLTVV.